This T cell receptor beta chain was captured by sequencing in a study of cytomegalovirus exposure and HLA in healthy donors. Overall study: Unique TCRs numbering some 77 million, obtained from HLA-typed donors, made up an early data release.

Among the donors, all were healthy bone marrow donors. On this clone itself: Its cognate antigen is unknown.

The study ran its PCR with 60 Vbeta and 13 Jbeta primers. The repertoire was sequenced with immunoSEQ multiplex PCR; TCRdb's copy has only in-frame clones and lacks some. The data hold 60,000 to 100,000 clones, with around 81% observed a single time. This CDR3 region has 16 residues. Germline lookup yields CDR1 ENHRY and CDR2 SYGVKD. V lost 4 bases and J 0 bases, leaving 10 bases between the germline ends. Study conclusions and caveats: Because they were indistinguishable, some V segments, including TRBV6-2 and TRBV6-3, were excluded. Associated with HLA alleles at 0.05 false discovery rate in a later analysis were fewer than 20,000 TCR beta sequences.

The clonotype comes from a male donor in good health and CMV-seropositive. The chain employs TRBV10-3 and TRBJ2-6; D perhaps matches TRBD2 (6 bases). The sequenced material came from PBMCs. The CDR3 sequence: CAISGVGGSGANVLTF. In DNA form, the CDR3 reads TGTGCCATCAGTGGGGTGGGGGGCTCTGGGGCCAACGTCCTGACTTTC.